There are a few counts of the clone carrying this T cell receptor beta chain. The second PCR ran about 6 to 12 cycles with a sample-barcoded 5' primer and J-beta primers. Each cDNA molecule, via a template-switch adaptor with 12 random nucleotides, was tagged. TCRdb re-analysed the 5' RACE reads in MiXCR, keeping a single row per CDR3 protein. The table lists over 600,000 distinct CDR3 sequences, 56% of them singletons, with 20% to 30% in the top ten. The sample belongs to a study of blood T cells in healthy people across ages. Every donor gave approximately 10 milliliters of peripheral blood. Isolated per sample were at least 6 million PBMCs. Germline values: CDR1 MDHEN, CDR2 SYDVKM. This CDR3 is 12 amino acids long. Germline trimming cut 6 bases from V and 6 bases from J; bases unmatched to any gene: 4.

This receptor was identified in a man aged 40-49 years in good health. The chain employs TRBV28 and TRBJ2-7; 8 bases map to TRBD1. The sample comprised blood. DNA of the CDR3: TGTGCCAGCAGGAAACAGGGGGGCGAGCAGTACTTC. It encodes CASRKQGGEQYF.